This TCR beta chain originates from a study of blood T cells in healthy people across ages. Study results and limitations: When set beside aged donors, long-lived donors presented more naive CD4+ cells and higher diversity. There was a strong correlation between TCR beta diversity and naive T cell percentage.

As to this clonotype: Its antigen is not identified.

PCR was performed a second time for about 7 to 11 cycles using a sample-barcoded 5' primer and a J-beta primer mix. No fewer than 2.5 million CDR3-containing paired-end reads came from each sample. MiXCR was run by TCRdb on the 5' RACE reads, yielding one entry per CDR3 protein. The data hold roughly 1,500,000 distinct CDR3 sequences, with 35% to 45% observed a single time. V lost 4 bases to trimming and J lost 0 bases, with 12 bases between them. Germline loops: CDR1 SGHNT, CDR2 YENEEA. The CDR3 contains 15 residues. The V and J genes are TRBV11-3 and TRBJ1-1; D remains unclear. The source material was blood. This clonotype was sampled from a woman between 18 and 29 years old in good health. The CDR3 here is CASSSSGPLNTEAFF. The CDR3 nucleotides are TGTGCCAGCAGCTCAAGTGGGCCTTTGAACACTGAAGCTTTCTTT.